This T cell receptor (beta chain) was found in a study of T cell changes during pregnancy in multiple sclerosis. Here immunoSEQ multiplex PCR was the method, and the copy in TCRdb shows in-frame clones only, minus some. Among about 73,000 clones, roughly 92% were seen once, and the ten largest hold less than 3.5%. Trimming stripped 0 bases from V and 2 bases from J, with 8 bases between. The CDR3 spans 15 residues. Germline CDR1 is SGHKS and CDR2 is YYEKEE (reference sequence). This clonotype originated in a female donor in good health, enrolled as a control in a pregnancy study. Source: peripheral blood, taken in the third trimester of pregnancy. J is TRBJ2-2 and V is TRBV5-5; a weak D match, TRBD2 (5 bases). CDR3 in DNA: TGTGCCAGCAGCTTGGGAGCGGAAAACACCGGGGAGCTGTTTTTT. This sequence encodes CASSLGAENTGELFF.